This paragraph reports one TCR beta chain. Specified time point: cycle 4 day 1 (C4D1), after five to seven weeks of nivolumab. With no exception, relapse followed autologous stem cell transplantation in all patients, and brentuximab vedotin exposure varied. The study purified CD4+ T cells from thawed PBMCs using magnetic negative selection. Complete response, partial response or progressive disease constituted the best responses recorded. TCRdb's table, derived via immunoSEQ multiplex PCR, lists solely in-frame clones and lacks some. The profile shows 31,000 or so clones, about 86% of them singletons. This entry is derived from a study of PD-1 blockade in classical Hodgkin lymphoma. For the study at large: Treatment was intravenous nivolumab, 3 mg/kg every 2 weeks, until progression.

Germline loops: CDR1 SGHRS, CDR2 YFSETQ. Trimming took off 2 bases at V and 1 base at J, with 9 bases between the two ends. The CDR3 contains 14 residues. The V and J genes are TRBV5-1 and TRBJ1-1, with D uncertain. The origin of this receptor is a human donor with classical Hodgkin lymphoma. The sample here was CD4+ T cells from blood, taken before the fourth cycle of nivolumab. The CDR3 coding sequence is TGCGCCAGCAGCTTCGAGCTCGGGAACACTGAAGCTTTCTTT. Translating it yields CASSFELGNTEAFF.